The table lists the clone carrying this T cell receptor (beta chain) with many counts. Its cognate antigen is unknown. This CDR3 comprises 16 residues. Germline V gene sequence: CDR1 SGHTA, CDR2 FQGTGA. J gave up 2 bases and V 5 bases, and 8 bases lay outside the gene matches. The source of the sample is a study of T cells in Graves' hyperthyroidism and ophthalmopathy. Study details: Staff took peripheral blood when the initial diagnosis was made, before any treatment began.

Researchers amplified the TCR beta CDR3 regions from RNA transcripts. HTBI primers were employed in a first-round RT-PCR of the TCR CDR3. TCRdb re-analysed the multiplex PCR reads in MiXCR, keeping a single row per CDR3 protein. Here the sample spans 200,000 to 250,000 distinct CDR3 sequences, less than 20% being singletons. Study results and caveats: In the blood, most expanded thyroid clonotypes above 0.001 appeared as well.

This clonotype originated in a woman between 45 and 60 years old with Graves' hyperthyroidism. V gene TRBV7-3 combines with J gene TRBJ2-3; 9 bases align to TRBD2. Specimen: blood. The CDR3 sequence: CASSQISGSPTDTQYF. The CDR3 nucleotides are TGTGCCAGCAGCCAGATTAGCGGGAGCCCCACAGATACGCAGTATTTT.